This TCR beta chain was recovered during a study of cytomegalovirus exposure and HLA in healthy donors. Study conclusions and caveats: Prior analysis indicated that the majority of TCR beta V segments exhibited productivity approximately 87% or approximately 30% of the time. Fewer N-insertions than the roughly 670-donor mean were reportedly shown by an Asian-associated ancestry cluster in a later analysis.

The PCR was carried out with 60 Vbeta primers and 13 Jbeta primers. The repertoire was sequenced with immunoSEQ multiplex PCR; TCRdb's copy has only in-frame clones and lacks some. The repertoire includes some 150,000 clones, roughly 82% of them detected once, and approximately 6.3% sits in the top ten. Worth noting for this clone: Its target is not known.

Sequenced input: PBMCs. This clonotype was obtained from a woman aged 45-65 years in good health and CMV-seropositive.

CDR3 nucleotides: TGTGCCAGCAGCTTAGTCCCGGGACAGAACACCGGGGAGCTGTTTTTT. Protein product: CASSLVPGQNTGELFF. This chain links TRBV7-8 with TRBJ2-2; possible D gene TRBD1, 6 bases. V was pared by 1 base and J by 1 base, with 10 bases between. Per the germline V gene, CDR1 is SGHVS and CDR2 is FQNEAQ. The CDR3 loop spans 16 amino acids.